These 30 T cell receptor beta chains came from one sample sequenced in a study of T cells after yellow fever vaccination. A single record per CDR3 protein comes from TCRdb applying MiXCR to the 5' RACE reads. The sample records 300,000 or so distinct CDR3 sequences, around 4.1% being singletons. The sequences come from PBMCs, collected 5 days after the yellow fever booster vaccination. These receptor sequences come from a man aged 18 to 29 who received the YFV17D yellow fever vaccine.

In this sample, this clonotype turned up a few times. The chain is built from TRBV6-5 and TRBJ2-2; D ambiguous. Germline CDR1 is MNHEY and CDR2 is SVGAGI. This CDR3 spans 15 amino acids. V shed 6 bases and J shed 4 bases, with 15 bases lying between them. The CDR3 region is CASRTPSWSTGELFF. The CDR3 bases are TGTGCCAGCAGAACCCCTTCCTGGTCCACCGGGGAGCTGTTTTTT.

This clonotype appeared a few times. V and J are TRBV6-6 and TRBJ2-7; D is undetermined. Deletions cut 6 bases from V and 6 bases from J, with 12 bases between. CDR1 is MNHNY and CDR2 is SVGAGI in the germline V gene (reference sequence). The CDR3 consists of 12 residues. The DNA of the CDR3 is TGTGCCAGCAGGGGATTGGCTATCGAGCAGTACGTC. Translating gives CASRGLAIEQYV.

This clonotype has ten or more counts. The V gene is TRBV7-3, the J gene TRBJ2-1; 11 bases fit TRBD1. The CDR3 loop spans 15 amino acids. V dropped 3 bases and J dropped 9; count of bases not matched to a gene: 7. Germline V CDR1 and CDR2: SGHTA, FQGTGA. CDR3 protein: CASSLGQGVYSEQFF. CDR3 DNA sequence: TGTGCCAGCAGCTTGGGACAGGGGGTTTATAGTGAGCAGTTCTTC.

This clonotype was detected only a few times. V and J are TRBV7-9 and TRBJ1-3, with 7 bases that match TRBD1. The CDR3 is 16 residues long. The J segment lost 4 bases and the V segment lost 2 bases, leaving 8 bases of the junction unmatched. Germline V CDR1 and CDR2: SEHNR, FQNEAQ (reference sequence). CDR3 amino acids: CASSLIGQAPGNTIYF. In DNA, the CDR3 is TGTGCCAGCAGCTTAATCGGACAGGCGCCAGGAAACACCATATATTTT. Together with reference TRBV7-9 and TRBJ1-3, the CDR3 gives the full variable domain: DTGVSQNPRHKITKRGQNVTFRCDPISEHNRLYWYRQTLGQGPEFLTYFQNEAQLEKSRLLSDRFSAERPKGSFSTLEIQRTEQGDSAMYLCASSLIGQAPGNTIYFGEGSWLTVV.

This clonotype showed up many times. The CDR3 DNA sequence: TGTGCCAGCAGTTTATCCGGACCAAGCTCCTACAATGAGCAGTTCTTC. Its translation is CASSLSGPSSYNEQFF. This rearrangement joins TRBV28 to TRBJ2-1; no clear D. The V gene's germline CDR1 is MDHEN and CDR2 SYDVKM. V was cut by 1 base and J by 0 bases, with 10 bases left in between. This CDR3 has 16 amino acids.

The chain recombines TRBV4-1 with TRBJ2-7; 7 bases are a match to TRBD1. Germline loops: CDR1 MGHRA, CDR2 YSYEKL. The V segment lost 4 bases and the J segment 0 bases; nucleotides outside the gene matches: 3. The CDR3 extends over 14 amino acids. As DNA, the CDR3 is TGCGCCAGCAGCCCGGGACAGACCTCCTACGAGCAGTACTTC. Translated: CASSPGQTSYEQYF.

J is TRBJ2-4 and V is TRBV5-1; 9 nucleotides agree with TRBD1. V was clipped by 3 bases and J by 8 bases; unmatched bases: 12. CDR1 SGHRS and CDR2 YFSETQ come from the germline V gene. The CDR3 sequence is 16 residues long. CDR3 bases: TGCGCCAGCAGCTCCGGGACAGGGATCATTCCAGACATTCAGTACTTC. Translation gives CASSSGTGIIPDIQYF.

This clonotype was counted a few times. The chain uses TRBV4-2 and TRBJ2-3; D is unresolved. The ends were cut back, 1 base at V and 2 bases at J, with 13 bases in the middle. CDR1 is LGHNA and CDR2 is YNFKEQ in the germline V gene. The CDR3 extends over 16 amino acids. The CDR3 here is CASSQGVPSLTDTQYF. In DNA form, the CDR3 reads TGTGCCAGCAGCCAAGGAGTTCCTTCCCTCACAGATACGCAGTATTTT.

This clonotype was detected a few times. The chain has TRBV7-8 and TRBJ1-1, with 7 bases fitting TRBD1. J gave up 0 bases and V 6 bases, and 13 bases lay outside the gene matches. The CDR3 length is 17 residues. CDR1 and CDR2 (germline): SGHVS, FQNEAQ. CDR3 sequence: CASSFVPNRGLNTEAFF. The CDR3 DNA is TGTGCCAGCAGTTTTGTCCCTAACAGGGGCTTGAACACTGAAGCTTTCTTT.

Many counts were recorded for this clonotype. The rearrangement uses TRBV6-6 and TRBJ1-5; 9 bases map to TRBD1. V trimming: 6 bases; J trimming: 7 bases; junction bases outside the gene matches: 4. CDR3 length: 13 amino acids. Germline-derived CDR1 and CDR2 are MNHNY and SVGAGI (reference sequence). CDR3 sequence reads: CASRGQGQQPQHF. CDR3 DNA: TGTGCCAGCAGGGGACAGGGTCAGCAGCCCCAGCATTTT.

The CDR3 loop reads CASRRGQGTYEQYV. CDR3 DNA sequence: TGTGCCAGCAGAAGGGGACAGGGAACCTACGAGCAGTACGTC. This chain joins TRBV6-5 and TRBJ2-7, with TRBD1 matching over 9 bases. The J segment lost 2 bases and the V segment lost 6 bases, leaving 5 bases of the junction unmatched. The CDR3 sequence is 14 residues long. Germline values: CDR1 MNHEY, CDR2 SVGAGI.

The chain combines TRBV7-9 with TRBJ2-7; D is unclear. This CDR3 comprises 12 residues. Trimming left V 5 bases short and J 2 bases short, with 7 bases between. The germline CDR1 and CDR2 sequences are SEHNR and FQNEAQ (reference sequence). CDR3 DNA: TGTGCCAGCAGCCCCGCGCCCTACGAGCAGTACTTC. Its protein product is CASSPAPYEQYF.

The J gene is TRBJ2-7, the V gene TRBV7-8, with D unresolved. The germline V and J ends were trimmed by 4 bases and 7 bases, with 17 bases remaining between them. In germline, CDR1 is SGHVS, CDR2 FQNEAQ. This CDR3 comprises 14 residues. For the CDR3, the DNA is TGTGCCAGCAGCTCCCAGTTTGCAGCTACGGAGCAGTACTTC. It specifies CASSSQFAATEQYF. The full variable domain, in which reference TRBV7-8 and TRBJ2-7 provide the parts outside the CDR3, is GAGVSQSPRYKVAKRGQDVALRCDPISGHVSLFWYQQALGQGPEFLTYFQNEAQLDKSGLPSDRFFAERPEGSVSTLKIQRTQQEDSAVYLCASSSQFAATEQYFGPGTRLTVT.

This clonotype appeared many times. The rearrangement uses TRBV5-1 and TRBJ2-1; a possible D gene is TRBD1 (5 bases). The CDR3 is made up of 14 amino acids. V lost 2 bases and J 4 bases, leaving 10 bases between the germline ends. Germline CDR1 reads SGHRS; CDR2 reads YFSETQ. This CDR3 reads CASSFEKGYNEQFF. The CDR3 DNA reads as TGCGCCAGCAGCTTTGAGAAGGGGTACAATGAGCAGTTCTTC.

The V and J genes are TRBV7-8 and TRBJ2-5, with D uncertain. The V end lost 0 bases, the J end lost 10 bases, and 9 bases lay between the germline ends. The CDR3 contains 12 residues. CDR1 and CDR2 (germline): SGHVS, FQNEAQ. In DNA form, the CDR3 reads TGTGCCAGCAGCTTAGCGTGGCGCCACCAGTACTTC. Residues: CASSLAWRHQYF.

The J gene is TRBJ2-3, the V gene TRBV18; 10 nucleotides line up with TRBD2. Germline loops: CDR1 KGHSH, CDR2 LQKENI. The CDR3 has 15 residues. Unmatched junction bases numbered 1, after V lost 0 bases and J lost 4 bases. CDR3 bases: TGTGCCAGCTCACCACCTAGCGGGGGGTCAGATACGCAGTATTTT. Translating it yields CASSPPSGGSDTQYF.

This clonotype was seen ten or more times. The rearrangement joins TRBV28 to TRBJ2-3, with D perhaps assigned TRBD1 or TRBD2 (5 bases each). The V and J ends lost 5 bases and 3 bases respectively, with 24 bases between them. The CDR3 is made up of 18 amino acids. The germline gives CDR1 MDHEN, CDR2 SYDVKM. The CDR3, as DNA: TGTGCCAGCAGTCCCATCCGGGGCCCACTCTTCAATACAGATACGCAGTATTTT. Translation: CASSPIRGPLFNTDTQYF.

This clonotype was recorded a few times. The chain couples TRBV5-1 to TRBJ1-3; no reliable D call. CDR3 length equals 15 residues. Germline CDR1 SGHRS, CDR2 YFSETQ. Trimming took off 0 bases at V and 3 bases at J, with 10 bases between the two ends. CDR3 sequence: CASSLDTGGGNTIYF. The DNA for the CDR3 is TGCGCCAGCAGCTTGGATACGGGCGGTGGAAACACCATATATTTT.

This clonotype appeared a few times. This chain uses TRBV4-3 with TRBJ1-1; 7 nucleotides align to TRBD1. The V gene end was trimmed by 5 bases and the J gene end by 6 bases; junction bases not matched to a gene: 6. The CDR3 totals 13 residues. Germline CDR1 LGHNA, CDR2 YSLEER. The CDR3 region is CASSSFQGAEAFF. The CDR3 DNA follows: TGCGCCAGCAGCTCCTTTCAGGGGGCTGAAGCTTTCTTT.

The chain is built from TRBV6-2 or TRBV6-3 and TRBJ1-1, with a weak D call TRBD1 (5 bases). Trimming cost V 8 bases and J 1 base, with 20 bases left between them. CDR1 and CDR2 (germline): MNHEY, SVGEGT. There are 16 residues in the CDR3. CDR3 in amino acids: CASRRNAGLPNTEAFF. The CDR3 DNA reads as TGTGCCAGCCGACGGAATGCAGGGCTTCCGAACACTGAAGCTTTCTTT.

The chain employs TRBV5-6 and TRBJ2-2; perhaps D is TRBD1 or TRBD2 (5 bases each). The CDR3 runs 16 residues. The ends were cut back, 1 base at V and 1 base at J, with 11 bases in the middle. Germline assignment: CDR1 SGHDT and CDR2 YYEEEE. CDR3 amino acids: CASSLSRGWNTGELFF. The CDR3 DNA is TGTGCCAGCAGCTTGTCACGGGGCTGGAACACCGGGGAGCTGTTTTTT.

This clonotype was detected ten times or more. This chain uses TRBV6-6 with TRBJ2-3, with D perhaps matching TRBD1 or TRBD2 (5 bases each). Trimming removed 6 bases from V and 5 bases from J, with 15 bases in between. CDR1 and CDR2 (germline): MNHNY, SVGAGI (reference sequence). This CDR3 region has 14 residues. The CDR3 nucleotides read TGTGCCAGCAGCTCCGGGGCTGAGGGAGATACGCAGTATTTT. Translating it yields CASSSGAEGDTQYF.

V is TRBV18 and J is TRBJ2-7; D may correspond to TRBD1 or TRBD2 (5 bases each). From germline, CDR1 is KGHSH and CDR2 LQKENI. V shed 4 bases and J shed 9 bases, with 19 bases lying between them. This CDR3 region has 14 residues. The CDR3 nucleotides are TGTGCCAGCTCACAAACAGGAGTTCGGACTCGGCAGTACGTC. As protein: CASSQTGVRTRQYV.

The chain joins TRBV20-1 to TRBJ1-3; the D gene is possibly TRBD1 (5 bases). V lost 3 bases to trimming and J lost 0 bases, with 9 bases between them. The CDR3 runs to 14 residues. The germline V gene has CDR1 DFQATT and CDR2 SNEGSKA (reference sequence). Written as DNA, the CDR3 is TGCAGTGCTAGGGGGGTTTCCTCTGGAAACACCATATATTTT. Translating it yields CSARGVSSGNTIYF.

This clonotype was counted ten times or more. The chain employs TRBV12-3 or TRBV12-4 and TRBJ1-1; D unresolved. This CDR3 is built from 14 residues. V shed 3 bases and J shed 3 bases, with 11 bases lying between them. CDR3 loop: CASSFSAPDTEAFF. The CDR3 bases are TGTGCCAGCAGTTTCTCGGCCCCGGACACTGAAGCTTTCTTT.

This clonotype occurred a few times. This chain uses TRBV6-5 with TRBJ2-3, with 7 bases identical to TRBD2. Trimming cost V 4 bases and J 0 bases; bases outside gene matches: 13. The CDR3 extends over 18 amino acids. Germline CDR1 and CDR2: MNHEY and SVGAGI. CDR3 in DNA: TGTGCCAGCAGTTCCGAGGCGGGGGACCCTTCTAGCACAGATACGCAGTATTTT. It specifies CASSSEAGDPSSTDTQYF.

This clonotype was counted only a few times. This chain uses TRBV6-5 with TRBJ2-1, with TRBD1 matching 7 bases. Germline V gene lookup returns CDR1 MNHEY and CDR2 SVGAGI. The length of the CDR3 is 15 residues. J lost 0 bases, V lost 9 bases, and 8 bases had no gene match. CDR3 residues: CASAQTGVSYNEQFF. The CDR3 DNA follows: TGTGCCAGTGCGCAAACAGGGGTCTCCTACAATGAGCAGTTCTTC.

CDR3 region: CASSRQALDSPLHF. Here the CDR3 DNA reads TGTGCCAGCAGTAGGCAAGCTCTAGATTCACCCCTCCACTTT. The chain uses TRBV27 and TRBJ1-6, with D unresolved. V was clipped by 5 bases and J by 8 bases, with 13 bases between them. The CDR3 is made up of 14 amino acids. Germline V gives CDR1 MNHEY, CDR2 SMNVEV (reference sequence).

This clonotype was recorded many times. The chain is built from TRBV4-1 and TRBJ2-3, with 10 bases lining up with TRBD2. Looked up from germline, CDR1 is MGHRA and CDR2 is YSYEKL. There are 16 residues in the CDR3. V shed 4 bases and J 3 bases; nucleotides not matched to a gene: 7. The CDR3 sequence: CASSPPASGGTDTQYF. The CDR3 coding sequence is TGCGCCAGCAGCCCTCCCGCTAGCGGGGGAACAGATACGCAGTATTTT.

This clonotype was seen only a few times. The chain couples TRBV18 to TRBJ2-1; D perhaps matches TRBD2 (5 bases). Germline CDR1 KGHSH, CDR2 LQKENI. The length of the CDR3 is 16 residues. V lost 0 bases and J 9 bases, leaving 18 bases between the germline ends. DNA of the CDR3: TGTGCCAGCTCACCACCGGGAGATCGGGCCCGAGGTGAGCAGTTCTTC. As protein: CASSPPGDRARGEQFF.